The clone carrying this TCR beta chain turned up a few times. This entry comes from a study of cytomegalovirus exposure and HLA in healthy donors. Germline CDR1 and CDR2: SNHLY and FYNNEI. This CDR3 is 15 amino acids long. Trimming removed 4 bases at V and 0 bases at J, with 12 bases between. Researchers ran the PCR with 60 Vbeta and 13 Jbeta primers. TCRdb's table, derived via immunoSEQ multiplex PCR, lists solely in-frame clones and lacks some. The sample holds fewer than 150,000 clones, 65% to 85% seen once. The sample taken for sequencing was PBMCs. The TCR was taken from a man aged 50 to 59 in good health and CMV-seronegative. The rearrangement uses TRBV2 and TRBJ2-5; D is undetermined. The CDR3, as DNA: TGTGCCAGCAGTGGCGCGGAGAGGTACCAAGAGACCCAGTACTTC. This codes for CASSGAERYQETQYF.